This T cell receptor beta chain was sequenced in a study of early T cells in non-severe SARS-CoV-2 infection. Study at large: RNA in bulk from unsorted whole blood was sequenced, and chains were unpaired. General observations from the study: In VDJdb matching, anti-spike CD8 responses were favored while private and CD4 specificities went missing.

This CDR3 has 14 residues. Germline assignment: CDR1 SNHLY and CDR2 FYNNEI. V shed 4 bases, J shed 7 bases, and the junction held 5 bases outside the gene matches. The protocol attached unique molecular identifiers to individual cDNA molecules. TCRdb redid the calling of the 5' RACE reads with MiXCR, one entry per CDR3 protein. The sample carries tens of thousands of distinct CDR3 sequences, roughly 5.2% recorded once. This clonotype has a count of ten or more. The target antigen is unknown. This chain links TRBV2 with TRBJ1-5; 9 bases agree with TRBD1. The sample was whole blood. This clonotype originated in an adult who was a healthcare worker with PCR-confirmed SARS-CoV-2 infection or an uninfected control (not recorded which). CDR3 in amino acids: CASSVQGAEQPQHF. Here the CDR3 DNA reads TGTGCCAGCAGTGTACAGGGGGCGGAACAGCCCCAGCATTTT.